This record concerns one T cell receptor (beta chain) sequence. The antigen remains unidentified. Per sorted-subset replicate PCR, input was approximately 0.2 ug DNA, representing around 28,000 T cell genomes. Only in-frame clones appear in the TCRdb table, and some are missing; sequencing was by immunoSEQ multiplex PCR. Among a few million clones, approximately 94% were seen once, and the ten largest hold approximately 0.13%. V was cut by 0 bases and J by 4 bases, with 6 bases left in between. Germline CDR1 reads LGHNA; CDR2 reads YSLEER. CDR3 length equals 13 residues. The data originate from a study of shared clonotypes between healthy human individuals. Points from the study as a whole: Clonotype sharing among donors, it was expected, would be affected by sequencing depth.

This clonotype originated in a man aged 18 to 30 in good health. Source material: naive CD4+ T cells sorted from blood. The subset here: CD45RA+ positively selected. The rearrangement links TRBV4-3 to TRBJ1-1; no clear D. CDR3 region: CASSQDFPTEAFF. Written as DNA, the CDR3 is TGCGCCAGCAGCCAAGATTTCCCCACTGAAGCTTTCTTT.